This T cell receptor beta chain emerged from a study of cytomegalovirus exposure and HLA in healthy donors. Whole-study results and caveats: Cytomegalovirus status was reportedly diagnosed by the classifier with high sensitivity and specificity. A later analysis linked a missense DCLRE1C variant to TCR beta V- and J-gene trimming.

It was with 60 Vbeta and 13 Jbeta primers that the PCR ran. Profiled with immunoSEQ multiplex PCR; TCRdb holds only in-frame clones, not every one. The sample includes about 130,000 clones. The V and J ends lost 1 base and 7 bases respectively, with 14 bases between them. The CDR3 totals 15 residues. CDR1 and CDR2 from the germline V gene are LNHDA and SQIVND (reference sequence). Points on this clone: The antigen remains unidentified.

The TCR was taken from a woman between 35 and 50 years old in good health and CMV-seropositive. The sample comprised PBMCs. The chain joins TRBV19 to TRBJ2-1, with D maybe TRBD2 (5 bases). CDR3 amino acids: CASSIAVTRANEQFF. The DNA for the CDR3 is TGTGCCAGTAGTATAGCCGTCACGCGGGCTAATGAGCAGTTCTTC.